These T cell receptor beta chains were read from a single sample in a study of identical twins. TCRdb called the 5' RACE reads again in MiXCR, with one record for every CDR3 protein. Of approximately 220,000 distinct CDR3 sequences in the sample, 7.5% are singletons; the top ten hold under 6%. The sample also formed part of further work on yellow fever vaccine responses in identical twins.

The material sequenced was CD8+ T cells sorted from blood. The receptor source for this set is a woman between 18 and 29 years old in good health. The CDR3 runs from the conserved cysteine through the conserved F or W. A D gene is named only where the DNA matches it firmly. Clone size is not always given. Where it is, it says once, few, many or a class for expanded clones.

size: NA; J: TRBJ2-3; V: TRBV7-9; length: 16; D: TRBD2; DNA: TGTGCCAGCAGCCCACCGACTAGCGGGGGGGCGGATACGCAGTATTTT; CDR3: CASSPPTSGGADTQYF
size: NA; J: TRBJ2-5; V: TRBV9; length: 15; D: TRBD1; DNA: TGTGCCAGCAGTGAAGGACAGGGGGCTCGGGAGACCCAGTACTTC; CDR3: CASSEGQGARETQYF
size: NA; J: TRBJ2-1; V: TRBV4-2; length: 16; D: NA; DNA: TGTGCCAGCAGCCAAGAGGGTGGACAGCTCTACAATGAGCAGTTCTTC; CDR3: CASSQEGGQLYNEQFF
size: NA; J: TRBJ2-7; V: TRBV7-9; length: 15; D: NA; DNA: TGTGCCAGCAGCACAGGAGCGGTCAGCTCCTACGAGCAGTACTTC; CDR3: CASSTGAVSSYEQYF
size: many; J: TRBJ2-7; V: TRBV6-1; length: 17; D: NA; DNA: TGTGCCAGCAGTGAACCTTCTTTGGGAGTCAAGGGCTACGAGCAGTACTTC; CDR3: CASSEPSLGVKGYEQYF
size: few; J: TRBJ2-2; V: TRBV20-1; length: 14; D: NA; DNA: TGCAGTGCTAGTCTGGGGACGAACACCGGGGAGCTGTTTTTT; CDR3: CSASLGTNTGELFF
size: many; J: TRBJ2-3; V: TRBV3-1; length: 19; D: TRBD2; DNA: TGTGCCAGCAGCCAAGCCGGCGGGAGTACCCTCCTAAGCACAGATACGCAGTATTTT; CDR3: CASSQAGGSTLLSTDTQYF
size: NA; J: TRBJ2-1; V: TRBV5-6; length: 12; D: TRBD2; DNA: TGTGCCACCTCGGGAGGGTTTAGTGAGCAGTTCTTC; CDR3: CATSGGFSEQFF
size: many; J: TRBJ2-3; V: TRBV29-1; length: 14; D: TRBD2; DNA: TGCAGCGTTGGTCTAGCGGGAGAAGTTGATACGCAGTATTTT; CDR3: CSVGLAGEVDTQYF
size: NA; J: TRBJ1-4; V: TRBV3-1; length: 15; D: NA; DNA: TGTGCCAGCACCCAAGGCGCGTCGCCGCGGGAAAAACTGTTTTTT; CDR3: CASTQGASPREKLFF
size: few; J: TRBJ2-1; V: TRBV28; length: 13; D: NA; DNA: TGTGCCAGCAGTTTCGTCGGTAACAATGAGCAGTTCTTC; CDR3: CASSFVGNNEQFF
size: NA; J: TRBJ1-1; V: TRBV20-1; length: 14; D: TRBD1; DNA: TGCAGTGCTACCTGGACAGGGTCGAACACTGAAGCTTTCTTT; CDR3: CSATWTGSNTEAFF
size: many; J: TRBJ2-1; V: TRBV6-4; length: 15; D: TRBD2; DNA: TGTGCCAGCAGTGAGGGTCGGGAGGGGCCGGCGGAGCAGTTCTTC; CDR3: CASSEGREGPAEQFF
size: many; J: TRBJ2-1; V: TRBV5-1; length: 16; D: TRBD1; DNA: TGCGCCAGCAGCCTAAGAAAGGGGGCGCTCGGGAATGAGCAGTTCTTC; CDR3: CASSLRKGALGNEQFF
size: many; J: TRBJ2-1; V: TRBV24-1; length: 14; D: NA; DNA: TGTGCCACCAGTGATTTCGGGTCCTACAATGAGCAGTTCTTC; CDR3: CATSDFGSYNEQFF
size: few; J: TRBJ2-2; V: TRBV5-1; length: 21; D: TRBD2; DNA: TGCGCCAGCAGCTTGGTTGGCGGTACGGGACTAGCGGAGTCTAACACCGGGGAGCTGTTTTTT; CDR3: CASSLVGGTGLAESNTGELFF
size: many; J: TRBJ1-1; V: TRBV5-1; length: 14; D: TRBD1; DNA: TGCGCCAGCAGCTTGTATGGGACAGTGGCTGAAGCTTTCTTT; CDR3: CASSLYGTVAEAFF
size: many; J: TRBJ1-1; V: TRBV7-2; length: 13; D: TRBD1; DNA: TGTGCCAGCAGCTTAGGGACAGGGTCTGAAGCTTTCTTT; CDR3: CASSLGTGSEAFF
size: many; J: TRBJ1-2; V: TRBV11-2; length: 14; D: TRBD1; DNA: TGTGCCAGCAGCTCCAACAGGGGGGCCCTTGGCTACACCTTC; CDR3: CASSSNRGALGYTF
size: few; J: TRBJ2-7; V: TRBV10-3; length: 17; D: NA; DNA: TGTGCCATCAGTCTCCCCTTGGACGCAGGGACGTCCTACGAGCAGTACTTC; CDR3: CAISLPLDAGTSYEQYF
size: few; J: TRBJ2-7; V: TRBV3-1; length: 13; D: NA; DNA: TGTGCCAGCAGCCAGGGGGTGTCCTACGAGCAGTACTTC; CDR3: CASSQGVSYEQYF
size: NA; J: TRBJ2-1; V: TRBV27; length: 14; D: TRBD1; DNA: TGTGCCAGCAGTTTATTAACCGACCGGGACAGGGGGGTCTTC; CDR3: CASSLLTDRDRGVF
size: few; J: TRBJ2-5; V: TRBV20-1; length: 16; D: NA; DNA: TGCAGTGCTAGCCGGCCTCGGTCCGGGGCATCGGATACCCAGTACTTC; CDR3: CSASRPRSGASDTQYF
size: many; J: TRBJ2-3; V: TRBV15; length: 17; D: TRBD2; DNA: TGTGCCACCAGCAGAGAGGGTAGCGGGGTTGGGCCAGATACGCAGTATTTT; CDR3: CATSREGSGVGPDTQYF
size: NA; J: TRBJ1-1; V: TRBV27; length: 13; D: TRBD1; DNA: TGTGCCAGCAGCCAATTCAGGGGGCAGGGGGCTTTCTTT; CDR3: CASSQFRGQGAFF